This TCR beta chain was recorded in a study of blood T cell repertoires in COVID-19. The sample holds one count of this clone. Trimming cost V 4 bases and J 5 bases; bases outside gene matches: 4. The CDR3 length is 15 residues. Germline-derived CDR1 and CDR2 are SGHRS and YFSETQ. Method: immunoSEQ multiplex PCR; TCRdb's copy keeps in-frame clones and lacks some. This table holds approximately 59,000 clones, 89% found once. This receptor was obtained from a human donor in a cohort sampled during active COVID-19. Material: peripheral blood. The chain employs TRBV5-1 and TRBJ2-2; TRBD2 matches 11 bases. This CDR3 reads CASSTSGSETGELFF. CDR3 in DNA: TGCGCCAGCAGCACTAGCGGGAGCGAAACCGGGGAGCTGTTTTTT.